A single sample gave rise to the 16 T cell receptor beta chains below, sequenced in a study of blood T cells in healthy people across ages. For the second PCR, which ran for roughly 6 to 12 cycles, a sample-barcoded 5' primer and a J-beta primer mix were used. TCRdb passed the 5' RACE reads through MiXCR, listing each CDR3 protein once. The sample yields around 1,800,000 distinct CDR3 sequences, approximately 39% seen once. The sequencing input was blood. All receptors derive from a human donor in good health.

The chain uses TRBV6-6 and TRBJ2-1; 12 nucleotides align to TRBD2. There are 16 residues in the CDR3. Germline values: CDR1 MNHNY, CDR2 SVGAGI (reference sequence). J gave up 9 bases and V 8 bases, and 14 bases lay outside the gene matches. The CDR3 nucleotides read TGTGCCAGCCAACGGACTAGCGGGGTGCAAGGGGGTGAGCAGTTCTTC. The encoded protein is CASQRTSGVQGGEQFF.

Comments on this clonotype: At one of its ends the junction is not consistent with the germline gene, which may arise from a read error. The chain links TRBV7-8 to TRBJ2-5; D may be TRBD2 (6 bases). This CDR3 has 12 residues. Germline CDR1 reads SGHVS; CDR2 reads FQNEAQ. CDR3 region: CANSFPPREQYF. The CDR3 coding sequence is TGTGCCAACAGCTTTCCTCCTCGGGAGCAGTACTTC. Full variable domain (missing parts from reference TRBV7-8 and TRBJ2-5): GAGVSQSPRYKVAKRGQDVALRCDPISGHVSLFWYQQALGQGPEFLTYFQNEAQLDKSGLPSDRFFAERPEGSVSTLKIQRTQQEDSAVYLCANSFPPREQYFGPGTRLLVL.

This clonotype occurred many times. Written as DNA, the CDR3 is TGTGCCAGCAGCTTCCAAACAGGGGTAGCTTCCCAGTTCTTC. Amino acids: CASSFQTGVASQFF. The rearrangement joins TRBV7-2 to TRBJ2-1, with 7 bases that match TRBD1. The junction had 12 bases not matched to a gene; V was cut back by 3 bases and J by 13 bases. This CDR3 region has 14 residues. Germline V gives CDR1 SGHTA, CDR2 FQGNSA. Complete variable domain (other parts from reference TRBV7-2 and TRBJ2-1): GAGVSQSPSNKVTEKGKDVELRCDPISGHTALYWYRQSLGQGLEFLIYFQGNSAPDKSGLPSDRFSAERTGGSVSTLTIQRTQQEDSAVYLCASSFQTGVASQFFGPGTRLTVL.

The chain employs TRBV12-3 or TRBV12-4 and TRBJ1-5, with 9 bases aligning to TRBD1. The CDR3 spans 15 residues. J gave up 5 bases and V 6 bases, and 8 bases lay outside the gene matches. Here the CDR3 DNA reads TGTGCCAGCAGGGCCACAGGGGGCGTCCATCAGCCCCAGCATTTT. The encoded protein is CASRATGGVHQPQHF.

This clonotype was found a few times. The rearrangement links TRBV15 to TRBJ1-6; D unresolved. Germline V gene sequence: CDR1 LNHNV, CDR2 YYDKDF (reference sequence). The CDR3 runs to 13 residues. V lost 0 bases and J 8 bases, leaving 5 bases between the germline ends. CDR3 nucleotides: TGTGCCACCAGCAGAGAAAAGGATTCACCCCTCCACTTT. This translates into CATSREKDSPLHF.

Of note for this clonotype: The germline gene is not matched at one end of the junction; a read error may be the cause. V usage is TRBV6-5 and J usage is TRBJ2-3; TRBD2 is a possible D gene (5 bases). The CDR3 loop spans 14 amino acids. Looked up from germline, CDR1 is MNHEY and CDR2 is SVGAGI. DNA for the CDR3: TGTGCCAGCAGTCTAGCTGTAAGCATAGATACGCAGTATTTT. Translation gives CASSLAVSIDTQYF.

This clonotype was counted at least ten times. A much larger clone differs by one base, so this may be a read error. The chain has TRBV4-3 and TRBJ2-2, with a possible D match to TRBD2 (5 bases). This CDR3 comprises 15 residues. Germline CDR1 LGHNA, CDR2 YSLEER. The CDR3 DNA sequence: TGCGCCAGCAGCCCTACCCGGGAACTCCCCGGGGAGCGGTTTTTT. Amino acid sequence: CASSPTRELPGERFF.

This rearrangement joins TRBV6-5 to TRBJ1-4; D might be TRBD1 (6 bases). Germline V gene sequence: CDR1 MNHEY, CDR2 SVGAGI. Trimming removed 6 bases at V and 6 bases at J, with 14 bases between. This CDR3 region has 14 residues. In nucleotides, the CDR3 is TGTGCCAGCAGAAAAGGGGGGCTGCATGAAAAACTGTTTTTT. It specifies CASRKGGLHEKLFF.

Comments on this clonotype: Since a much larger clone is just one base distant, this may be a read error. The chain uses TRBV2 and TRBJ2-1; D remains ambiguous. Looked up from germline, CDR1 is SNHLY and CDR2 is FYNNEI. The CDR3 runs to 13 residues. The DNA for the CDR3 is TGTACCAGCAGTGCTAACTCCTACAATGAGCAGTTCTTC. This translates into CTSSANSYNEQFF.

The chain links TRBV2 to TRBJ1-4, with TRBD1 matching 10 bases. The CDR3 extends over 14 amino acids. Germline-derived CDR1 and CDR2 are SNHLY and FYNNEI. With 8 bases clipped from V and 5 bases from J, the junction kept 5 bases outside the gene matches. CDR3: CASEPDRGNEKLFF. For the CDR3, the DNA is TGTGCCAGCGAACCGGACAGGGGGAATGAAAAACTGTTTTTT.

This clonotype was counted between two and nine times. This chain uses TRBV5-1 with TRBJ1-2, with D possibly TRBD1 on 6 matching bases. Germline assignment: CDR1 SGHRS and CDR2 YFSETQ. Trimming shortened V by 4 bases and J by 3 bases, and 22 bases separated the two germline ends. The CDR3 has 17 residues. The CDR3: CASSRDPTGFMYYGYTF. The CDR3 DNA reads TGCGCCAGCAGCCGAGACCCCACAGGGTTTATGTACTATGGCTACACCTTC.

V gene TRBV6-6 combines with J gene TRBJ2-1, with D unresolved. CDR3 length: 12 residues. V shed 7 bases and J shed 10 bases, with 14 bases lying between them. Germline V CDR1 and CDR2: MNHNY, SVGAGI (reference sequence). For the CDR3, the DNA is TGTGCCAGCATCTCCCCCAATAGCGAGCAGTTCTTC. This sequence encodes CASISPNSEQFF.

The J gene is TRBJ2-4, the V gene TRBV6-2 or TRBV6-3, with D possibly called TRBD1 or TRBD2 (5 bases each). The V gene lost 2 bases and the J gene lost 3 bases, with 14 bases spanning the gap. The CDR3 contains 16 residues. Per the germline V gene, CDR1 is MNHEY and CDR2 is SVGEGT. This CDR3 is CASSYVRGGYKNIQYF. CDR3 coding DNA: TGTGCCAGCAGTTACGTCCGGGGCGGGTACAAAAACATTCAGTACTTC.

The CDR3 protein is CASSELGRQPQHF. CDR3 nucleotide sequence: TGTGCCAGCAGTGAGCTCGGACGGCAGCCCCAGCATTTT. This chain joins TRBV6-1 and TRBJ1-5, with D hard to call. CDR1 is MNHNS and CDR2 is SASEGT in the germline V gene. The CDR3 covers 13 residues. The ends were cut back, 3 bases at V and 7 bases at J, with 10 bases in the middle.

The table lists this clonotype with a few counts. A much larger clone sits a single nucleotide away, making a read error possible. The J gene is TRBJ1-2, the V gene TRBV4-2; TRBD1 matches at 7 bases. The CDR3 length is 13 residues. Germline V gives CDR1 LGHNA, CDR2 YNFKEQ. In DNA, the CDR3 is TGTGCCGGCAGCCAAGATGGAGGGGGCGGCTACACCTTC. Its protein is CAGSQDGGGGYTF.

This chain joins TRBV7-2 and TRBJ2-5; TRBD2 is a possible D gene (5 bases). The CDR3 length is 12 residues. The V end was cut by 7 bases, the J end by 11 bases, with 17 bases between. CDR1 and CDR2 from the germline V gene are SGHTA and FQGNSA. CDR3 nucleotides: TGTGCCAGCACTACCATGAGGGTAGGTCAGTACTTC. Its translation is CASTTMRVGQYF.